These 28 T cell receptor beta chains were sequenced from one sample in a study of T cells after yellow fever vaccination. TCRdb reprocessed the 5' RACE reads with MiXCR, giving one entry per CDR3 protein. The data show about 120,000 distinct CDR3 sequences, about 15% seen once. This specimen consisted of CD8+ T cells sorted from PBMCs, obtained 5 days after the yellow fever booster vaccination. These receptors were taken from a man aged 18 to 30 who received the YFV17D yellow fever vaccine.

This clonotype was seen a few times. In DNA form, the CDR3 reads TGTGCCAGCAGCCCTTCGGGGGGTCCAGGCTATGGCTACACCTTC. This gives the protein CASSPSGGPGYGYTF. The V gene is TRBV9, the J gene TRBJ1-2; D perhaps matches TRBD1 (5 bases). CDR1 and CDR2 (germline): SGDLS, YYNGEE. Trimming stripped 4 bases from V and 4 bases from J, with 17 bases between. The CDR3 is 15 amino acids.

This clonotype was counted only a few times. The genes are TRBV28 and TRBJ1-1; 11 bases are shared with TRBD1. This CDR3 has 17 residues. After removal of 4 bases from V and 2 bases from J, the junction contained 9 bases not matched to a gene. Germline CDR1 is MDHEN and CDR2 is SYDVKM. The CDR3 coding sequence is TGTGCCAGCAGTTCCCTAAGGACAGGGGGCCCCAACACTGAAGCTTTCTTT. Protein sequence: CASSSLRTGGPNTEAFF.

The table lists this clonotype with a few counts. The J gene is TRBJ1-1, the V gene TRBV5-1, with 7 bases fitting TRBD1. The germline V gene encodes CDR1 SGHRS and CDR2 YFSETQ. Trimming at V came to 4 bases and at J to 1 base, leaving 4 bases not matched to a gene. This CDR3 has 14 residues. CDR3 nucleotides: TGCGCCAGCAGCCCCGAGGGGGCGAACACTGAAGCTTTCTTT. Translated, it gives CASSPEGANTEAFF.

This clonotype was found a few times. The rearrangement links TRBV7-9 to TRBJ1-4; D gene uncertain. Looked up from germline, CDR1 is SEHNR and CDR2 is FQNEAQ (reference sequence). The CDR3 extends over 15 amino acids. Trimming shortened V by 0 bases and J by 6 bases, and 11 bases separated the two germline ends. CDR3 coding DNA: TGTGCCAGCAGCTTAGCACCTCATCGGGATGAAAAACTGTTTTTT. Translating gives CASSLAPHRDEKLFF.

The CDR3 protein is CASSQDWAARGHTDTQYF. Written as DNA, the CDR3 is TGTGCCAGCAGCCAAGACTGGGCGGCCCGGGGCCACACTGATACGCAGTATTTT. The J gene is TRBJ2-3, the V gene TRBV4-2, with D possibly being TRBD1 or TRBD2 (5 bases each). Germline V lookup: CDR1 LGHNA, CDR2 YNFKEQ. The V gene lost 0 bases and the J gene lost 6 bases, with 22 bases spanning the gap. The CDR3 covers 18 residues.

V and J are TRBV19 and TRBJ2-3, with a tentative D call TRBD2 (5 bases). The CDR3 is 14 residues long. Germline V gene data show CDR1 as LNHDA and CDR2 as SQIVND (reference sequence). Trimming shortened V by 4 bases and J by 2 bases, and 10 bases separated the two germline ends. The CDR3 DNA reads as TGTGCCAGTAGTACCGGGATTCCCACAGATACGCAGTATTTT. Translating it yields CASSTGIPTDTQYF.

This chain links TRBV7-9 with TRBJ2-7; D is unclear. The CDR3 is made up of 12 amino acids. Germline lookup yields CDR1 SEHNR and CDR2 FQNEAQ (reference sequence). Trimming removed 6 bases from V and 3 bases from J, with 9 bases in between. This CDR3 reads CASSLSDYEQYF. The DNA for the CDR3 is TGTGCCAGCAGTCTCAGTGACTACGAGCAGTACTTC.

This clonotype has more than one count but fewer than ten. The chain uses TRBV27 and TRBJ2-1, with 12 bases that match TRBD2. The junction had 7 bases not matched to a gene; V was cut back by 3 bases and J by 7 bases. CDR1 and CDR2 (germline): MNHEY, SMNVEV (reference sequence). This CDR3 spans 16 amino acids. The CDR3 DNA follows: TGTGCCAGCAGTTTGACTAGCGGGGGCCCAGTAAATGAGCAGTTCTTC. Translating it yields CASSLTSGGPVNEQFF.

V and J are TRBV20-1 and TRBJ2-2, with D uncertain. Trimming pared 0 bases from V and 0 bases from J, leaving 5 bases between. This CDR3 comprises 14 residues. The germline V gene has CDR1 DFQATT and CDR2 SNEGSKA (reference sequence). The CDR3 spells CSARDRTNTGELFF. DNA of the CDR3: TGCAGTGCTAGAGACAGGACGAACACCGGGGAGCTGTTTTTT.

This clonotype was counted only a few times. The CDR3 DNA reads TGTGCCTCCCAGGGACTGTTGAACACTGAAGCTTTCTTT. It encodes CASQGLLNTEAFF. The chain employs TRBV6-5 and TRBJ1-1, with a weak D call TRBD1 (5 bases). The CDR3 is 13 amino acids. Germline V gene sequence: CDR1 MNHEY, CDR2 SVGAGI. Trimming stripped 11 bases from V and 0 bases from J, with 13 bases between.

This clonotype occurred a few times. The rearrangement joins TRBV18 to TRBJ2-6; no reliable D call. Trimming cost V 3 bases and J 3 bases, with 24 bases left between them. The CDR3 is 20 amino acids. The germline CDR1 and CDR2 sequences are KGHSH and LQKENI. As DNA, the CDR3 is TGTGCCAGCTCACCTCTTGCGATGTGGGCTCTTGGAAATGGGGCCAACGTCCTGACTTTC. It encodes CASSPLAMWALGNGANVLTF.

This clonotype was seen more than once but under ten times. The V call is TRBV7-2, the J call TRBJ1-2, with a possible D match to TRBD1 (6 bases). The CDR3 extends over 13 amino acids. Germline V gene data show CDR1 as SGHTA and CDR2 as FQGNSA. With 10 bases removed from V and 1 base from J, the gap between germline ends came to 13 bases. CDR3 bases: TGTGCCAACACAGAGGGGGTTAACTATGGCTACACCTTC. As protein: CANTEGVNYGYTF.

This chain joins TRBV20-1 and TRBJ2-3; perhaps TRBD2 as D (6 bases). Trimming pared 2 bases from V and 5 bases from J, leaving 17 bases between. CDR3 length equals 15 residues. Germline V gene lookup returns CDR1 DFQATT and CDR2 SNEGSKA (reference sequence). CDR3 nucleotides: TGCAGTGCTAGAATCCGGGGGACGAGGGGAGATACGCAGTATTTT. This codes for CSARIRGTRGDTQYF.

This sequence joins TRBV6-2 or TRBV6-3 and TRBJ1-1, with D tentatively TRBD1 (5 bases). CDR1 is MNHEY, CDR2 SVGEGT, per germline. Trimming removed 4 bases at V and 6 bases at J, with 12 bases between. The CDR3 sequence is 13 residues long. This CDR3 reads CASSWANRPEAFF. The CDR3 nucleotides read TGTGCCAGCAGTTGGGCAAACAGGCCTGAAGCTTTCTTT.

J is TRBJ1-2 and V is TRBV7-2, with unresolved D. Germline assignment: CDR1 SGHTA and CDR2 FQGNSA. The V gene lost 4 bases and the J gene lost 8 bases, with 14 bases spanning the gap. CDR3 size: 13 residues. As DNA, the CDR3 is TGTGCCAGCAGCTCGCTTGGGGTGGTAGGCTACACCTTC. Its protein product is CASSSLGVVGYTF.

This clonotype came up many times. The chain combines TRBV4-2 with TRBJ2-4; D gene uncertain. V lost 1 base and J 7 bases, leaving 8 bases between the germline ends. Germline lookup yields CDR1 LGHNA and CDR2 YNFKEQ. CDR3 length: 13 amino acids. CDR3 sequence: CASSQVLNNIQYF. CDR3 DNA sequence: TGTGCCAGCAGCCAAGTATTAAACAACATTCAGTACTTC.

In its sample, this clonotype was seen many times. The J gene is TRBJ2-5, the V gene TRBV25-1; D is unclear. Germline lookup yields CDR1 MGHDK and CDR2 SYGVNS. V lost 6 bases to trimming and J lost 3 bases, with 14 bases between them. CDR3 length equals 14 residues. The CDR3 region has the DNA TGTGCCAGCAGCGCGATCGCGACCGAAGAGACCCAGTACTTC. Its translation: CASSAIATEETQYF.

This clonotype appeared a few times. V usage is TRBV29-1 and J usage is TRBJ2-1; D gene unclear. The CDR3 runs 11 residues. Germline V lookup: CDR1 SQVTM, CDR2 ANQGSEA. V was cut by 3 bases and J by 5 bases, with 5 bases left in between. CDR3 coding DNA: TGCAGCGTTGAGACTGACAATGAGCAGTTCTTC. Its translation is CSVETDNEQFF.

The V and J genes are TRBV25-1 and TRBJ2-1, with 10 bases that match TRBD1. The V segment lost 4 bases and the J segment 6 bases; nucleotides outside the gene matches: 9. Germline lookup yields CDR1 MGHDK and CDR2 SYGVNS. The CDR3 consists of 16 residues. The CDR3 region has the DNA TGTGCCAGCAGTGGACAGGGGGCATGGGGGGTCAATGAGCAGTTCTTC. Amino acids: CASSGQGAWGVNEQFF. Looking up the rest from reference TRBV25-1 and TRBJ2-1 gives the full variable domain: EADIYQTPRYLVIGTGKKITLECSQTMGHDKMYWYQQDPGMELHLIHYSYGVNSTEKGDLSSESTVSRIRTEHFPLTLESARPSHTSQYLCASSGQGAWGVNEQFFGPGTRLTVL.

This clonotype was seen at least ten times. The V gene is TRBV19, the J gene TRBJ2-1, with 7 bases matching TRBD1. CDR3 length: 13 amino acids. Trimming took 4 bases from V and 7 from J; bases not matched to a gene: 4. The germline V gene encodes CDR1 LNHDA and CDR2 SQIVND (reference sequence). For the CDR3, the DNA is TGTGCCAGTAGTAGGGTGGGACAGAATGAGCAGTTCTTC. Protein product: CASSRVGQNEQFF.

The rearrangement links TRBV21-1 to TRBJ2-1; the D call TRBD1 from the table was never checked on the DNA. TRBV21-1 is flagged as a pseudogene. This CDR3 region has 17 residues. The CDR3 reads CASSKGTGGRTYNEQFF. CDR3 DNA: TGTGCCAGCAGCAAAGGGACAGGGGGCAGAACCTACAATGAGCAGTTCTTC.

In this sample, this clonotype turned up a few times. The chain couples TRBV5-1 to TRBJ2-7; possibly TRBD2 for D (6 bases). The CDR3 spans 14 residues. V lost 7 bases, J lost 3 bases, and 17 bases lay in between. Germline V lookup: CDR1 SGHRS, CDR2 YFSETQ. CDR3 bases: TGCGCCAGCGCACCGATCCGGAGGGACTACGAGCAGTACTTC. As protein: CASAPIRRDYEQYF.

The chain combines TRBV29-1 with TRBJ1-2; D is unresolved. This CDR3 is 16 amino acids long. The V end lost 3 bases, the J end lost 5 bases, and 22 bases lay between the germline ends. Per germline, CDR1 SQVTM and CDR2 ANQGSEA. The CDR3 sequence: CSVETPHEGIIYGYTF. The CDR3 bases are TGCAGCGTTGAGACGCCGCATGAGGGTATAATTTATGGCTACACCTTC.

This clonotype has more than one count but fewer than ten. CDR3 sequence: CASSQGVEQYV. The DNA of the CDR3 is TGTGCCAGCAGCCAAGGGGTCGAGCAGTACGTC. The chain links TRBV6-2 or TRBV6-3 to TRBJ2-7; TRBD1 might be the D (5 bases). The V gene's germline CDR1 is MNHEY and CDR2 SVGEGT. The CDR3 extends over 11 amino acids. The V end was cut by 6 bases, the J end by 6 bases, with 9 bases between.

This clonotype was recorded many times. The V call is TRBV7-9, the J call TRBJ2-1, with 13 positions matching TRBD2. The V and J ends lost 5 bases and 5 bases, in that order; junction bases with no gene match: 6. Germline V lookup: CDR1 SEHNR, CDR2 FQNEAQ (reference sequence). This CDR3 has 16 amino acids. The CDR3 DNA sequence: TGTGCCAGCAGCGAGACTAGCGGGGGGCCTAACAATGAGCAGTTCTTC. As protein: CASSETSGGPNNEQFF.

This clonotype was detected only a few times. The chain recombines TRBV12-3 or TRBV12-4 with TRBJ1-1, with 10 nucleotides matching TRBD1. The CDR3 spans 14 residues. V shed 8 bases and J 5 bases; nucleotides not matched to a gene: 8. CDR3 coding DNA: TGTGCCAGCTCGCGAGGACAGGGGGGGACTGAAGCTTTCTTT. As protein: CASSRGQGGTEAFF.

The V and J genes are TRBV18 and TRBJ2-1; D perhaps matches TRBD2 (5 bases). The CDR3 sequence is 12 residues long. Germline V gene data show CDR1 as KGHSH and CDR2 as LQKENI. V lost 3 bases and J 13 bases, leaving 13 bases between the germline ends. CDR3 amino acids: CASSPRVLYQFF. The CDR3 coding sequence is TGTGCCAGCTCACCGAGGGTTTTGTACCAGTTCTTC.

V gene TRBV29-1 combines with J gene TRBJ1-1; 7 bases are a match to TRBD1. CDR1 and CDR2 (germline): SQVTM, ANQGSEA. This CDR3 spans 11 amino acids. J was trimmed by 7 bases and V by 3 bases; bases with no gene match: 2. CDR3 nucleotide sequence: TGCAGCGTTGATGGGGACAGTGAAGCTTTCTTT. Its translation: CSVDGDSEAFF.